One T cell receptor beta chain is described in this entry. Antigen unknown. Tregs were sorted as CD4+CD25+CD127-/low cells. Study findings and constraints: Tumor memory CD4+ T cell TCR gene usage was found to cluster with blood and lymph node memory CD4+ cells and with lymph node naive CD4+ cells. Tumor-infiltrating Treg TCR alpha and beta sequences overlapped most with tumor naive CD4+ T cells, then blood naive.

TCRdb reprocessed the 5' RACE reads via MiXCR and lists one record per CDR3 protein. The sample lists 35,000 to 55,000 distinct CDR3 sequences, 22% seen once, with over 3.5% in the top ten. Germline-derived CDR1 and CDR2 are MGHRA and YSYEKL. The ends were cut back, 1 base at V and 4 bases at J, with 14 bases in the middle. CDR3 size: 17 residues. The J gene is TRBJ1-6, the V gene TRBV4-1; a weak D match, TRBD1 (6 bases). The TCR sequence derives from a female donor with breast cancer. Sequencing was performed on Tregs sorted from a lymph node. CDR3 in amino acids: CASSQAEGGRYNSPLHF. CDR3 bases: TGCGCCAGCAGCCAAGCCGAGGGGGGTCGGTATAATTCACCCCTCCACTTT.